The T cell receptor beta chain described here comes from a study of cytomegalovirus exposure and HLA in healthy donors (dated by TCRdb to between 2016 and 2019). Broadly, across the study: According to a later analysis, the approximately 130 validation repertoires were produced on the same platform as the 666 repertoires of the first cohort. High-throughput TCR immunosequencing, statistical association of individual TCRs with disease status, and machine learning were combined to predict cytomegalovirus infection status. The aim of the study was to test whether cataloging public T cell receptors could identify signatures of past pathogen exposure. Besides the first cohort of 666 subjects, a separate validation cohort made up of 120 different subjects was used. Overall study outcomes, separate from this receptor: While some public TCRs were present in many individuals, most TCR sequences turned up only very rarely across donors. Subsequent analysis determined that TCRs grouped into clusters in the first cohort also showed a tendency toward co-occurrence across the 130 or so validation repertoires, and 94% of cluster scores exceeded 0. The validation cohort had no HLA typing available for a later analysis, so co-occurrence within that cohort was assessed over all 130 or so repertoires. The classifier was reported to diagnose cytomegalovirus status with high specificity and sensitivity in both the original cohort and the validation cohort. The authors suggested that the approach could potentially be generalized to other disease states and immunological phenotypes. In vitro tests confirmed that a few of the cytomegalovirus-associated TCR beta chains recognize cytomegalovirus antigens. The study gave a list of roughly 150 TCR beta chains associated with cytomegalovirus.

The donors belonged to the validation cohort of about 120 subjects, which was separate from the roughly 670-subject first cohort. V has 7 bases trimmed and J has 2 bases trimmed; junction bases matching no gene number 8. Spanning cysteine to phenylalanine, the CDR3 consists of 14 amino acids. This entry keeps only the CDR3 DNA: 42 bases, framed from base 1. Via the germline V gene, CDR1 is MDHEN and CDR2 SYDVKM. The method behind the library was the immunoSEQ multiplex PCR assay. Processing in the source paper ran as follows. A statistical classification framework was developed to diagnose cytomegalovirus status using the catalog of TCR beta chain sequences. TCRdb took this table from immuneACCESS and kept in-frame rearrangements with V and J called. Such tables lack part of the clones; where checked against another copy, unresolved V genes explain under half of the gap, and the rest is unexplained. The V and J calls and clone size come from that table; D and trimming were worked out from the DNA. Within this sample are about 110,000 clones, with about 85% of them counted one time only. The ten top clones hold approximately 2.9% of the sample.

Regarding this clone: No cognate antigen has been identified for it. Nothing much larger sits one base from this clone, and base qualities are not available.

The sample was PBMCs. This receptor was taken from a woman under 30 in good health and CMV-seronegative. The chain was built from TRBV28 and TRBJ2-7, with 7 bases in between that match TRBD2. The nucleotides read TGTGCCAGCAACAAATGGGGGGGTCCCTACGAGCAGTACTTC. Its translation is CASNKWGGPYEQYF.